This is a list of T cell receptor beta chains from one sample in a study of blood T cell repertoires in COVID-19. Generated by immunoSEQ multiplex PCR, the TCRdb table keeps only in-frame clones and is missing some. The table has some 200,000 clones, under 85% seen once; the top ten hold about 1.3%. The material sequenced was peripheral blood. The receptors derive from a woman younger than 45 with COVID-19, enrolled during active disease. Each CDR3 is given with its conserved first and last residue. A D gene is named only where the DNA matches it firmly. Part of the rows lack a size; the others show once, few, many or a class for expanded clones.

few | TRBJ1-5 | TRBV6-5 | NA | TGTGCCAGCCGGGGGGAGTACAATCAGCCCCAGCATTTT | CASRGEYNQPQHF
once | TRBJ2-7 | TRBV29-1 | TRBD2 | TGCAGCGTTGAAGGCTCACTAGCGGGAGGACCCTACGAGCAGTACTTC | CSVEGSLAGGPYEQYF
NA | TRBJ2-2 | TRBV9 | NA | TGTGCCAGCACCTCCCGGGAGAACACCGGGGAGCTGTTTTTT | CASTSRENTGELFF
NA | TRBJ1-1 | TRBV30 | TRBD1 | TGTGCCTGTTCGGACAGGTGGAACACTGAAGCTTTCTTT | CACSDRWNTEAFF
many | TRBJ1-2 | TRBV7-2 | NA | TGTGCCAGCAGCTTCAGTAGACAGCCCAACTATGGCTACACCTTC | CASSFSRQPNYGYTF
NA | TRBJ1-4 | TRBV6-5 | NA | TGTGCCAGCAGTTACCGGGTTGCAACTAATGAAAAACTGTTTTTT | CASSYRVATNEKLFF
NA | TRBJ2-7 | TRBV18 | NA | TGTGCCAGCTCACCCTCTAGCGGGACAGGTGTCGACGAGCAGTACTTC | CASSPSSGTGVDEQYF
NA | TRBJ2-5 | TRBV28 | NA | TGTGCCAGCAGTTTAATAGCGGACCTCCAAGAGACCCAGTACTTC | CASSLIADLQETQYF
few | TRBJ2-1 | TRBV6-5 | TRBD1 | TGTGCCGTCCACAGGGGGAACAATGAGCAGTTCTTC | CAVHRGNNEQFF
NA | TRBJ2-3 | TRBV30 | TRBD1 | TGTGCCTCCTCCGGGACAGGGATTATTACGCAGTATTTT | CASSGTGIITQYF
NA | TRBJ2-7 | TRBV14 | NA | TGTGCCAGCAGCCAAGATAGGGCAAACAGGGTTCCGGGCGAGCAGTACTTC | CASSQDRANRVPGEQYF
NA | TRBJ2-1 | TRBV7-8 | NA | TGTGCCAGCAGCTACTTCCGGGGTCGGATTTACAATGAGCAGTTCTTC | CASSYFRGRIYNEQFF
NA | TRBJ2-3 | TRBV9 | TRBD2 | TGTGCCAGCAGCGTAGCCCACACGACTAGCGGGAGGCTAGATACGCAGTATTTT | CASSVAHTTSGRLDTQYF
NA | TRBJ2-3 | TRBV7-2 | TRBD2 | TGTGCCAGCAGCTTATCTTATCCAGCGGGGAGGGCAGATACGCAGTATTTT | CASSLSYPAGRADTQYF
NA | TRBJ2-1 | TRBV7-3 | NA | TGTGCCAGCAGCACTCCGGGCGGGGAGCAGTTCTTC | CASSTPGGEQFF
NA | TRBJ1-2 | TRBV5-6 | NA | TGTGCCAGCAGCCCTAGGGACTCTGGCTACACCTTC | CASSPRDSGYTF
NA | TRBJ2-5 | TRBV7-9 | TRBD1 | TGTGCCAGCAGCTATCAGGGGACAGGGGGAAAAGAGACCCAGTACTTC | CASSYQGTGGKETQYF
few | TRBJ2-1 | TRBV7-9 | TRBD1 | TGTGCCAGCAGCCCCCAACAGGGGGTGAGGTACAATGAGCAGTTCTTC | CASSPQQGVRYNEQFF
NA | TRBJ2-5 | TRBV30 | TRBD1 | TGTGCCTGGGGGGCGACAGGGAGTCTAGAGACCCAGTACTTC | CAWGATGSLETQYF
NA | TRBJ1-4 | TRBV28 | NA | TGTGCCAGCGAGAGAGAAACTAATGAAAAACTGTTTTTT | CASERETNEKLFF
NA | TRBJ1-5 | TRBV19 | TRBD1 | TGTGCCAGTAGCCACGGACAGGGGAATCAGCCCCAGCATTTT | CASSHGQGNQPQHF
NA | TRBJ2-7 | TRBV7-3 | TRBD1 | TGTGCCAGCAGCTTGGACAGGGGGCGAACCTACGAGCAGTACTTC | CASSLDRGRTYEQYF
NA | TRBJ2-7 | TRBV27 | TRBD2 | TGTGCCAGCAGTTTATCGCTAGCGGGAGGGTCGTCGGAGCAGTACTTC | CASSLSLAGGSSEQYF
NA | TRBJ2-5 | TRBV24-1 | TRBD2 | TGTGCCACCAGTGATTCTAGCGGGGGGATCCAAGAGACCCAGTACTTC | CATSDSSGGIQETQYF
NA | TRBJ2-7 | TRBV7-2 | NA | TGTGCCAGCAGCTTAGGGACAGCGGCTTCCTACGAGCAGTACTTC | CASSLGTAASYEQYF
few | TRBJ1-5 | TRBV2 | NA | TGTGCCAGCAGTGGGACAGCTAATCAGCCCCAGCATTTT | CASSGTANQPQHF
NA | TRBJ1-6 | TRBV6-5 | NA | TGTGCCAGCAAGGTTATAAGGGGGTATAATTCACCCCTCCACTTT | CASKVIRGYNSPLHF
NA | TRBJ2-7 | TRBV2 | TRBD1 | TGTGCCAGCAGCCCAGGGACAGGAACCTACGAGCAGTACTTC | CASSPGTGTYEQYF
NA | TRBJ2-1 | TRBV7-9 | TRBD1 | TGTGCCATCAAGGACAGGGGGCCGAGTACGAACAATGAGCAGTTCTTC | CAIKDRGPSTNNEQFF
NA | TRBJ2-6 | TRBV30 | TRBD1 | TGTGCCTCCACGACAGGGGTAGCCCACTCTGGGGCCAACGTCCTGACTTTC | CASTTGVAHSGANVLTF
NA | TRBJ1-5 | TRBV4-1 | NA | TGCGCCAGCAGCCAAGCCCCGGATCAGCCCCAGCATTTT | CASSQAPDQPQHF
once | TRBJ1-5 | TRBV19 | TRBD1 | TGTGCCAGTAGTATTAAGGGGGCCGGCAATCAGCCCCAGCATTTT | CASSIKGAGNQPQHF
NA | TRBJ2-1 | TRBV27 | NA | TGTGCCAGCAGTTCGCTAGGGGGTGGGTACAATGAGCAGTTCTTC | CASSSLGGGYNEQFF
NA | TRBJ2-7 | TRBV27 | TRBD2 | TGTGCCAGCACCTCGCGGGAGGGTTACGAGCAGTACTTC | CASTSREGYEQYF
NA | TRBJ2-5 | TRBV7-3 | NA | TGTGCCAGCAGCCTCCAAGAGACCCAGTACTTC | CASSLQETQYF
few | TRBJ2-3 | TRBV19 | TRBD1 | TGTGCCAGTAGGGGACAGGGTAGCACAGATACGCAGTATTTT | CASRGQGSTDTQYF
NA | TRBJ2-7 | TRBV6-5 | NA | TGTGCCAGCAGTTCGGGTCCGAGGGAGCAGTACTTC | CASSSGPREQYF
NA | TRBJ2-5 | TRBV23-1 | TRBD2 | TGCGCCAGCAGTCAATCGGTGTGGCGTGCGCGGGAGAAACGGGAGACCCAGTACTTC | CASSQSVWRAREKRETQYF
NA | TRBJ1-1 | TRBV5-1 | NA | TGCGCCAGCAGCTTAAGAGGGTCCGCTGAAGCTTTCTTT | CASSLRGSAEAFF
once | TRBJ2-5 | TRBV19 | NA | TGTGCCAGTAGTATCACGAGGGGGGGCCGTACGGGAGAGACCCAGTACTTC | CASSITRGGRTGETQYF
NA | TRBJ1-1 | TRBV29-1 | NA | TGCAGTTCTGGGGGGGGGAACACTGAAGCTTTCTTT | CSSGGGNTEAFF
once | TRBJ1-4 | TRBV12-3/TRBV12-4 | TRBD1 | TGTGCCACCCAGGACAGGTTAAGGGAAAAACTGTTTTTT | CATQDRLREKLFF
many | TRBJ1-5 | TRBV19 | TRBD1 | TGTGCCAGTAGTTCCGGACAGGGAGGGGGTCAGCCCCAGCATTTT | CASSSGQGGGQPQHF
NA | TRBJ1-5 | TRBV10-3 | TRBD1 | TGTGCCATCAGTGAGTCACAGGGGGGCAATCAGCCCCAGCATTTT | CAISESQGGNQPQHF
NA | TRBJ1-5 | TRBV4-1 | NA | TGCGCCAGCAGCCAAGATAGCCTCAATCAGCCCCAGCATTTT | CASSQDSLNQPQHF
NA | TRBJ2-1 | TRBV5-4 | TRBD2 | TGTGCCAGCAGCTTGGCGGGGGGGCCCCACAATGAGCAGTTCTTC | CASSLAGGPHNEQFF
NA | TRBJ1-1 | TRBV7-3 | NA | TGTGCCAGCAGCTTAATGGGGGCGGACACTGAAGCTTTCTTT | CASSLMGADTEAFF
NA | TRBJ2-1 | TRBV18 | TRBD2 | TGTGCCAGCTCACCACGGGAGGGTCGAAATAGTGAGCAGTTCTTC | CASSPREGRNSEQFF
NA | TRBJ2-2 | TRBV7-9 | NA | TGTGCCAGCACACAGAGTGCCGGGGAGCTGTTTTTT | CASTQSAGELFF
NA | TRBJ2-2 | TRBV5-1 | TRBD2 | TGCGCCAGCAGCTTAAGGGGGACTAGCGGGAACACCGGGGAGCTGTTTTTT | CASSLRGTSGNTGELFF
NA | TRBJ2-7 | TRBV4-2 | TRBD1 | TGTGCCAGCAGCCAAAAGGACAGGGTTGGTGACGAGCAGTACTTC | CASSQKDRVGDEQYF
many | TRBJ2-7 | TRBV4-3 | NA | TGCGCCAGCAGCCAAGCTATTACAGATTACTACGAGCAGTACTTC | CASSQAITDYYEQYF
NA | TRBJ2-5 | TRBV4-3 | NA | TGCGCCAGCAGCCAAGAAGGGGGAAGCGAGACCCAGTACTTC | CASSQEGGSETQYF
NA | TRBJ2-5 | TRBV12-3/TRBV12-4 | NA | TGTGCCAGCAGTGCATCTGCGTCTCAGACCCAGTACTTC | CASSASASQTQYF
NA | TRBJ1-4 | TRBV29-1 | NA | TGCAGCGTTGGCAGCGGGGACGAAAAACTGTTTTTT | CSVGSGDEKLFF